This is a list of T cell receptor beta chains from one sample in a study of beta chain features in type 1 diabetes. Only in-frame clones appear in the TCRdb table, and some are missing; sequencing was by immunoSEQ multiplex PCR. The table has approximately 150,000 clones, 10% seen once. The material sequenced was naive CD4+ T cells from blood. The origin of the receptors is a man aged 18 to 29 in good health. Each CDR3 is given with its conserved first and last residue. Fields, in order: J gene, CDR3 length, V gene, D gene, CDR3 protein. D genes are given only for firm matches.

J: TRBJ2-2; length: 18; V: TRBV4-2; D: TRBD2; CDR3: CASSQARGLAGGTGELFF
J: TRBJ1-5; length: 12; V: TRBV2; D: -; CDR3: CASMRSNQPQHF
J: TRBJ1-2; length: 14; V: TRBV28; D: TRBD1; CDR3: CASSFRDRADGYTF
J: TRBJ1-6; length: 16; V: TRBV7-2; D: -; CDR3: CASSLTADLIDSPLHF
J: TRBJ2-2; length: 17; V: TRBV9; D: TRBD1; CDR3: CASSARTTGADTGELFF
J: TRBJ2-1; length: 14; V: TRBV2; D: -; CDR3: CASIPGGNYNEQFF
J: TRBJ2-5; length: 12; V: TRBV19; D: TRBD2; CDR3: CARNSGGETQYF
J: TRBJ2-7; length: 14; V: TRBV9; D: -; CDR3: CASSVAPLSYEQYF
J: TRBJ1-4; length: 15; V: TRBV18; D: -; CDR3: CASSPSQGWSEKLFF
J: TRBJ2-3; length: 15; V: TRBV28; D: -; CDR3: CASSLYMEGTDTQYF
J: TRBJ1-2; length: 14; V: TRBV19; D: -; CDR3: CASSKDSSLYGYTF
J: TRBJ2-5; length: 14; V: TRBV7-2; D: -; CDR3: CASSQFGIWETQYF
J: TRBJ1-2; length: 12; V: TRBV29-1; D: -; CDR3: CSVEGQGNGYTF
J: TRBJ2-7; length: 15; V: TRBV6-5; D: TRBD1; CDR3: CASRTTGESRYEQYF
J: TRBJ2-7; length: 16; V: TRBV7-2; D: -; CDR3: CASSLGAAISSYEQYF
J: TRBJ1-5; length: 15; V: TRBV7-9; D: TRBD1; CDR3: CASSSRQGGNQPQHF
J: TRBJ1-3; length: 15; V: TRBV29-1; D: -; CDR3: CSVAAPLGSGNTIYF
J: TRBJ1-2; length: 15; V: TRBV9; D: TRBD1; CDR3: CASSVPGQGSYGYTF
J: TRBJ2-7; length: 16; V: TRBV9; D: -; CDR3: CASSLSDSLKAYEQYF
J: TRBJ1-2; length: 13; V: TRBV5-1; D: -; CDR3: CASSPGQGYGYTF
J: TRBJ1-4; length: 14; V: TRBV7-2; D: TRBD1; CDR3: CASSEQGVSEKLFF
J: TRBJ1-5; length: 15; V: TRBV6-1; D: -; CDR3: CASSEGAYSNQPQHF
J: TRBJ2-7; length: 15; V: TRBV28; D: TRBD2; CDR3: CASISPGGSSYEQYF
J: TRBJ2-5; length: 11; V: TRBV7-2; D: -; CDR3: CASSLPSAQYF
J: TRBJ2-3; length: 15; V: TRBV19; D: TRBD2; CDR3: CASRGTSGRTDTQYF
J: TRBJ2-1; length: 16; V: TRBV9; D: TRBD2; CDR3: CASSVGRLAGVYEQFF
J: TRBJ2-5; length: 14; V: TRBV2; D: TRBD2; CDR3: CASAAGTSQETQYF
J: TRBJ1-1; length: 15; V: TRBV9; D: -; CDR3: CASSVVGGKGTEAFF
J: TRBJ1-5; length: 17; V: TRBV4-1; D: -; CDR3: CASSLTPTVRAGQPQHF
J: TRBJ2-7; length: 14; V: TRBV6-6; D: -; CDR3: CASSPQAGINEQYF
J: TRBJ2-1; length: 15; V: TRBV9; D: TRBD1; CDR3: CASSVIGQGIDEQFF
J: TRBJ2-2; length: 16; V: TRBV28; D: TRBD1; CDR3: CASKREGQGRTGELFF
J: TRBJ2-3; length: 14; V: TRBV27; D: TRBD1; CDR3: CASSFSRGLDTQYF
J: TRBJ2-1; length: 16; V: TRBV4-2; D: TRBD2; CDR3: CASSQDLAGSYNEQFF
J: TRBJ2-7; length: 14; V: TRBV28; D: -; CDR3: CASSLEGLTYEQYF
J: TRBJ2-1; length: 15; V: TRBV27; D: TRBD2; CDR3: CASSSTTSVYNEQFF
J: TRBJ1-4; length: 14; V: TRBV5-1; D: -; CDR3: CASSRSSTNEKLFF
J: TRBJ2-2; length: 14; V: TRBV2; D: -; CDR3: CASSEDRNTGELFF
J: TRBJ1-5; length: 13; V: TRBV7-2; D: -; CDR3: CASSMYRDQPQHF
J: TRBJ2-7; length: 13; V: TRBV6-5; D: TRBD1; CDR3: CASRPPDRGDEYF